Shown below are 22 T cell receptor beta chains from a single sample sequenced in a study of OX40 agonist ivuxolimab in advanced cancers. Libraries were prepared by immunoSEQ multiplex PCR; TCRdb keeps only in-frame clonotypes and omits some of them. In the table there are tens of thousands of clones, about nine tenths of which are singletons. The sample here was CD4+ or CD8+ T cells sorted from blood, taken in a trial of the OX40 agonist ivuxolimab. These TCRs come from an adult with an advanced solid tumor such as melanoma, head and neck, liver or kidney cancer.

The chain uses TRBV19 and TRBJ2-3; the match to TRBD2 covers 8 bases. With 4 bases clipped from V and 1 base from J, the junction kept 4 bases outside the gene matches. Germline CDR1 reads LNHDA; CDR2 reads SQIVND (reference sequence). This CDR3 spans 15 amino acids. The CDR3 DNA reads TGTGCCAGTAGTACCCTACTAGCGGGCACAGATACGCAGTATTTT. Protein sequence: CASSTLLAGTDTQYF.

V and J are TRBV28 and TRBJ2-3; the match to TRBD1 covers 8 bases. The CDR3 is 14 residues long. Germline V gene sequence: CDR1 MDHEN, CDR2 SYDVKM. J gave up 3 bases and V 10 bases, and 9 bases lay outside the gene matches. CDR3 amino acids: CATRPGQETDTQYF. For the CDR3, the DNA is TGTGCCACCCGTCCGGGACAGGAGACAGATACGCAGTATTTT.

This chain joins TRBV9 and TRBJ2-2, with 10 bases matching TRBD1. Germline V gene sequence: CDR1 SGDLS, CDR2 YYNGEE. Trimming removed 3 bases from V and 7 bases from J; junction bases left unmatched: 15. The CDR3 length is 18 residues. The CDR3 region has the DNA TGTGCCAGCAGCGCAAATAACCGGCGACAGGGGGCCATCGGGGAGCTGTTTTTT. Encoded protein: CASSANNRRQGAIGELFF.

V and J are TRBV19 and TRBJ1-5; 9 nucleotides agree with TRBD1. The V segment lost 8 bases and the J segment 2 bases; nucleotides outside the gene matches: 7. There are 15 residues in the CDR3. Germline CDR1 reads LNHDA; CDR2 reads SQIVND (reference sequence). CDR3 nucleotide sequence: TGTGCCAGTGGAGCCCGACAGGGGGGCAATCAGCCCCAGCATTTT. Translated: CASGARQGGNQPQHF.

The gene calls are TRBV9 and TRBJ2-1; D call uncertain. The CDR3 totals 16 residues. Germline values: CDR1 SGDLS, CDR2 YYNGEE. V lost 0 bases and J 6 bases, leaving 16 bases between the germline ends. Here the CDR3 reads CASSVATPPARNEQFF. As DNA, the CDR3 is TGTGCCAGCAGCGTAGCAACTCCCCCCGCACGCAATGAGCAGTTCTTC.

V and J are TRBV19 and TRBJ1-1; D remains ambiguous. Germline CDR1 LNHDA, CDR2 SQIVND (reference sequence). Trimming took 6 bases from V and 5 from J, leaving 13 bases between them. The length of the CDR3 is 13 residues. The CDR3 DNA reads TGTGCCAGTAGCTCATTCTTTGAAACTGAAGCTTTCTTT. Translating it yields CASSSFFETEAFF.

The CDR3 coding sequence is TGTGCCAGCATTGGGACAGCGGGAGTCGTTAGACGGCAAGAGACCCAGTACTTC. Protein sequence: CASIGTAGVVRRQETQYF. This chain joins TRBV28 and TRBJ2-5; D is perhaps TRBD2 (8 bases). The V gene lost 7 bases and the J gene lost 2 bases, with 26 bases spanning the gap. The germline CDR1 and CDR2 sequences are MDHEN and SYDVKM. The CDR3 extends over 18 amino acids.

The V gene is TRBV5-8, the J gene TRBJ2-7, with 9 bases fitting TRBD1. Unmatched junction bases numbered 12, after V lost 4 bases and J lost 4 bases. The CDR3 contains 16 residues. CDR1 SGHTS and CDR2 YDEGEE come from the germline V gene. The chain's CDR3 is CASSHMSTGGGYEQYF. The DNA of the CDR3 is TGTGCCAGCAGCCATATGAGTACAGGGGGCGGATACGAGCAGTACTTC.

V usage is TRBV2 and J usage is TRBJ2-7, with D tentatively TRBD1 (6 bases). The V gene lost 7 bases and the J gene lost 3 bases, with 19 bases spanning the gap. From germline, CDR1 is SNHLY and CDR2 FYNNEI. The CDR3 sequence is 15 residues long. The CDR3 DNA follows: TGTGCCAGCACCCCCTCCCCGGGACAAGACTACGAGCAGTACTTC. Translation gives CASTPSPGQDYEQYF. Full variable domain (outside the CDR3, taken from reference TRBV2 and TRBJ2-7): EPEVTQTPSHQVTQMGQEVILRCVPISNHLYFYWYRQILGQKVEFLVSFYNNEISEKSEIFDDQFSVERPDGSNFTLKIRSTKLEDSAMYFCASTPSPGQDYEQYFGPGTRLTVT.

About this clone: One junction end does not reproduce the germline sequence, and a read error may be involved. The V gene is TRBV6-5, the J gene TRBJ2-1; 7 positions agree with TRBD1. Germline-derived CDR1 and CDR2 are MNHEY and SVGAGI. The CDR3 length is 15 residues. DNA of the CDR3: TGTGCCAGCAGTCAATCCGGGACAGCCTATAATGAGCAGTTCTTC. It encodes CASSQSGTAYNEQFF.

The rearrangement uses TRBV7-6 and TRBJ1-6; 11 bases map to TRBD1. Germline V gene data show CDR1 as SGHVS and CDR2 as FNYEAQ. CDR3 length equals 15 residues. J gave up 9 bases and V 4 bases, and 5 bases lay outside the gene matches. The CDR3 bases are TGTGCCAGCAGCTCCGGGACAGGGGGTCTTTCACCCCTCCACTTT. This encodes CASSSGTGGLSPLHF.

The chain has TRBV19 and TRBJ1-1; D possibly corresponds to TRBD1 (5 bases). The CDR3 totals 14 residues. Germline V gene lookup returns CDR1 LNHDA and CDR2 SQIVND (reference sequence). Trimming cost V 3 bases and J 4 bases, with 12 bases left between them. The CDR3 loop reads CASSMLRGGTEAFF. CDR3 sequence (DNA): TGTGCCAGTAGTATGTTAAGGGGTGGCACTGAAGCTTTCTTT.

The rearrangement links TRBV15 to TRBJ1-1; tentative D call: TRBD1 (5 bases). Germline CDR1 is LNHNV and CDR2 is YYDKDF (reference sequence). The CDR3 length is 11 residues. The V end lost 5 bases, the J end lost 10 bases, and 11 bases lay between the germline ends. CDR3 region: CATSEGAGAFF. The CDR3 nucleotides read TGTGCCACCAGCGAAGGGGCAGGAGCTTTCTTT. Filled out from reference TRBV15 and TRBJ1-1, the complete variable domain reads DAMVIQNPRYQVTQFGKPVTLSCSQTLNHNVMYWYQQKSSQAPKLLFHYYDKDFNNEADTPDNFQSRRPNTSFCFLDIRSPGLGDTAMYLCATSEGAGAFFGQGTRLTVV.

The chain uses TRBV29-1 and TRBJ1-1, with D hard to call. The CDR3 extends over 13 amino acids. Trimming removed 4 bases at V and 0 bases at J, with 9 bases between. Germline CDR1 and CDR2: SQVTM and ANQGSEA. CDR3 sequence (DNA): TGCAGCGTTGTAAGGTTCATGAACACTGAAGCTTTCTTT. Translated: CSVVRFMNTEAFF.

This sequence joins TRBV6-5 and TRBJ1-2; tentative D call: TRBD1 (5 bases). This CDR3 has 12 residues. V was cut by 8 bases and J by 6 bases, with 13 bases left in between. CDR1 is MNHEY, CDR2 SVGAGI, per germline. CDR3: CASGRIGDGYTF. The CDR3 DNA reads TGTGCCAGCGGTAGGATAGGGGATGGCTACACCTTC.

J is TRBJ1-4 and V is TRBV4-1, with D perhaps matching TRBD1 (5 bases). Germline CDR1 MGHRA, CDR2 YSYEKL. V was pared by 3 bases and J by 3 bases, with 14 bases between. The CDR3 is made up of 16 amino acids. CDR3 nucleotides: TGCGCCAGCAGCCAGGGGCGGGGGGGGTCTAATGAAAAACTGTTTTTT. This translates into CASSQGRGGSNEKLFF.

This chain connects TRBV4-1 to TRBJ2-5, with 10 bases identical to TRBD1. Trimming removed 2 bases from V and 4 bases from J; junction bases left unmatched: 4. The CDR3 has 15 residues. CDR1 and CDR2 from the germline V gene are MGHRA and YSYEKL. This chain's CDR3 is CASSQFDRGPETQYF. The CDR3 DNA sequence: TGCGCCAGCAGCCAATTTGACAGGGGGCCAGAGACCCAGTACTTC.

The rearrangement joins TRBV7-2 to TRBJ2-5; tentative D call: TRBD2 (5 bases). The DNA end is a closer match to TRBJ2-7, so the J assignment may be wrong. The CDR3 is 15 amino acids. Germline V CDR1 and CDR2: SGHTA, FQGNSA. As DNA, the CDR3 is TGTGCCAGCAGCTTAGAGGCTAGCCCCTCCTACGAGCAGTACTTC. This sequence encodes CASSLEASPSYEQYF.

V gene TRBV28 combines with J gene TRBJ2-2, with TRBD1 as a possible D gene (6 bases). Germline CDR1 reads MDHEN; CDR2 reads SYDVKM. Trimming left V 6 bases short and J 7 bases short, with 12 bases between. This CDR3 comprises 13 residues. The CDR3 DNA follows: TGTGCCAGCAGGAAACAGGGTGGCGGGGAGCTGTTTTTT. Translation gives CASRKQGGGELFF.

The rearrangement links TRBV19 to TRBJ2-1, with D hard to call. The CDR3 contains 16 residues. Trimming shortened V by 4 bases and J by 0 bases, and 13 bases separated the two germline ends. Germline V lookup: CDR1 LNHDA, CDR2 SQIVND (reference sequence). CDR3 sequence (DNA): TGTGCCAGTAGTACAACTGCGCGGAGCTCCTACAATGAGCAGTTCTTC. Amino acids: CASSTTARSSYNEQFF.

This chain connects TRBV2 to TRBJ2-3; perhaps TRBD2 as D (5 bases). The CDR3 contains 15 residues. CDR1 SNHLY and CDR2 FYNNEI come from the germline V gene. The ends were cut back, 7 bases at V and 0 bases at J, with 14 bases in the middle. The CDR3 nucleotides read TGTGCCAGCACCGAAAGTGGCGGGAGCACAGATACGCAGTATTTT. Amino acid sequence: CASTESGGSTDTQYF. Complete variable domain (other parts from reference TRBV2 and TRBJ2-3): EPEVTQTPSHQVTQMGQEVILRCVPISNHLYFYWYRQILGQKVEFLVSFYNNEISEKSEIFDDQFSVERPDGSNFTLKIRSTKLEDSAMYFCASTESGGSTDTQYFGPGTRLTVL.

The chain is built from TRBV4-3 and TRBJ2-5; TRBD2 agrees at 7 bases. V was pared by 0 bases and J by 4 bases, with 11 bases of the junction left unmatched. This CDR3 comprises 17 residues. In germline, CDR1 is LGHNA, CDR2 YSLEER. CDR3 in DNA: TGCGCCAGCAGCCAAGATCGGGCGGGGGAAACCGCAGAGACCCAGTACTTC. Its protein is CASSQDRAGETAETQYF.